Shown below are 7 T cell receptor beta chains from a single sample sequenced in a study of blood T cell repertoires in COVID-19. TCRdb's table, derived via immunoSEQ multiplex PCR, lists solely in-frame clones and lacks some. Of approximately 75,000 clones detected, approximately 86% appear once; the ten largest clones hold 6% to 6.5%. Sequenced input: peripheral blood. Receptors originate from an elderly man with COVID-19, enrolled during active disease.

On this clone: The sample carries other DNA sequences with the same CDR3. This chain joins TRBV9 and TRBJ1-1; no firm D call. V lost 4 bases, J lost 1 base, and 11 bases lay in between. The CDR3 totals 14 residues. Germline lookup yields CDR1 SGDLS and CDR2 YYNGEE. The CDR3 is CASSPRGGNTEAFF. CDR3 coding DNA: TGTGCCAGCAGCCCCCGAGGTGGGAACACTGAAGCTTTCTTT.

The rearrangement joins TRBV11-2 to TRBJ2-7; 8 bases map to TRBD1. V was pared by 1 base and J by 4 bases, with 15 bases of the junction left unmatched. The CDR3 covers 18 residues. Germline loops: CDR1 SGHAT, CDR2 FQNNGV. The DNA of the CDR3 is TGTGCCAGCAGCTTAGTTCTCCCTGGACAGGGCATGCGGTACGAGCAGTACTTC. Protein: CASSLVLPGQGMRYEQYF. Full variable domain (remainder filled in from reference TRBV11-2 and TRBJ2-7): EAGVAQSPRYKIIEKRQSVAFWCNPISGHATLYWYQQILGQGPKLLIQFQNNGVVDDSQLPKDRFSAERLKGVDSTLKIQPAKLEDSAVYLCASSLVLPGQGMRYEQYFGPGTRLTVT.

The V gene is TRBV5-6, the J gene TRBJ1-6; D possibly corresponds to TRBD1 (5 bases). CDR1 and CDR2 from the germline V gene are SGHDT and YYEEEE. The CDR3 has 15 amino acids. V lost 0 bases, J lost 14 bases, and 18 bases lay in between. The chain's CDR3 is CASSLGGTAPRSLHF. The DNA of the CDR3 is TGTGCCAGCAGCTTGGGCGGGACGGCCCCTCGGTCCCTCCACTTT.

This clone was seen only a few times. The chain carries TRBV12-3 or TRBV12-4 and TRBJ1-6; D remains ambiguous. Trimming shortened V by 4 bases and J by 6 bases, and 7 bases separated the two germline ends. This CDR3 spans 13 amino acids. As DNA, the CDR3 is TGTGCCAGCAGTTCTGCAGTTAATTCACCCCTCCACTTT. Protein sequence: CASSSAVNSPLHF.

The V call is TRBV2, the J call TRBJ1-1, with 8 bases identical to TRBD1. The germline CDR1 and CDR2 sequences are SNHLY and FYNNEI. The CDR3 is 14 residues long. Trimming took 7 bases from V and 1 from J; bases not matched to a gene: 5. The CDR3 sequence is CASKKDRENTEAFF. In DNA, the CDR3 is TGTGCCAGCAAGAAGGACAGGGAGAACACTGAAGCTTTCTTT. Based on the CDR3 plus reference TRBV2 and TRBJ1-1, the full variable domain is EPEVTQTPSHQVTQMGQEVILRCVPISNHLYFYWYRQILGQKVEFLVSFYNNEISEKSEIFDDQFSVERPDGSNFTLKIRSTKLEDSAMYFCASKKDRENTEAFFGQGTRLTVV.

This rearrangement joins TRBV10-1 to TRBJ2-3; 10 bases line up with TRBD1. The germline V gene has CDR1 WNHNN and CDR2 SYGVQD (reference sequence). V lost 5 bases and J lost 4; bases outside the gene matches: 6. CDR3 length equals 15 residues. CDR3 sequence reads: CASSIGTGDADTQYF. The CDR3 nucleotides read TGCGCCAGCAGTATTGGGACAGGGGATGCAGATACGCAGTATTTT.

The V call is TRBV5-5, the J call TRBJ1-1, with 7 bases fitting TRBD1. V was pared by 4 bases and J by 3 bases, with 9 bases of the junction left unmatched. Germline-derived CDR1 and CDR2 are SGHKS and YYEKEE (reference sequence). There are 15 residues in the CDR3. The CDR3 sequence: CASSDFTGVDTEAFF. The CDR3 DNA reads TGTGCCAGCAGCGACTTTACAGGGGTCGACACTGAAGCTTTCTTT.